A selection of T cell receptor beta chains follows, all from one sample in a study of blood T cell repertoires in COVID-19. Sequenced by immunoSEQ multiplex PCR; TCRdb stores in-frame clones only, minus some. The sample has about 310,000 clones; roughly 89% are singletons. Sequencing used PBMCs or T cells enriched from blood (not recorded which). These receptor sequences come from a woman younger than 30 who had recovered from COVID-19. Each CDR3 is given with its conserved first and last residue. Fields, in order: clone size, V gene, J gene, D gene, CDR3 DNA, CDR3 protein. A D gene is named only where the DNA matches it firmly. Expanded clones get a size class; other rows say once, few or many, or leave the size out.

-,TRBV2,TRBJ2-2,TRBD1,TGTGCCAGCAGCTCGACAGGGAAGGACACCGGGGAGCTGTTTTTT,CASSSTGKDTGELFF
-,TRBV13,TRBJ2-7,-,TGTGCCAGCAGCCCCCCCCGACAGGAGAACTCCTACGAGCAGTACTTC,CASSPPRQENSYEQYF
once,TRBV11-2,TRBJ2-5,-,TGTGCCAGCAGCCCACATATTAGCGCATTTGGACGAGAGACCCAGTACTTC,CASSPHISAFGRETQYF
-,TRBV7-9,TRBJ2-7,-,TGTGCCAGCAGCTCAACCCCCTCGTCAGGGCCCTACGAGCAGTACTTC,CASSSTPSSGPYEQYF
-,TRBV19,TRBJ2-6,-,TGTGCCAGTAGGACAGTAACCCTCTCTGGGGCCAACGTCCTGACTTTC,CASRTVTLSGANVLTF
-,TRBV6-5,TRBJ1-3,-,TGTGCCAGCAGTTACTCTGAACATGACTCTGGAAACACCATATATTTT,CASSYSEHDSGNTIYF
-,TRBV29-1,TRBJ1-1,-,TGCAGCGGCGCTCGGGGGACGGACACTGAAGCTTTCTTT,CSGARGTDTEAFF
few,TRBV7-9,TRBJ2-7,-,TGTGCCAGCAGCAACAGGGCCCTCTACGAGCAGTACTTC,CASSNRALYEQYF
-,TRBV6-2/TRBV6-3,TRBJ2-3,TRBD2,TGTGCCAGCAGTTACCCGGGACTACCTCCAGATACGCAGTATTTT,CASSYPGLPPDTQYF
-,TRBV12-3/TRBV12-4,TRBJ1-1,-,TGTGCCAGCAGTTTATTGGTCGGGGAAGCTTTCTTT,CASSLLVGEAFF
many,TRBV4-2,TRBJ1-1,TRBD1,TGTGCCAGCAGCCAAGGGGACAGGGGTGAAGCTTTCTTT,CASSQGDRGEAFF
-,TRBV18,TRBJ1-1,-,TGTGCCAGCTCCCCAGGACAGATGGAGAACACTGAAGCTTTCTTT,CASSPGQMENTEAFF
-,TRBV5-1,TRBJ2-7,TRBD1,TGCGCCAGCAGTAGGGGGACAGGCCTAGTAGAGCAGTACTTC,CASSRGTGLVEQYF
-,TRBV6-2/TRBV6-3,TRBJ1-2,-,TGTGCCAGCAGCCTGGTTCCGGGACTCGGGGGCTACACCTTC,CASSLVPGLGGYTF
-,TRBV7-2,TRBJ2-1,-,TGTGCCAGCAGCCTTGAGCGGAGCTCCTACAATGAGCAGTTCTTC,CASSLERSSYNEQFF
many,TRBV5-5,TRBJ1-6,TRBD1,TGTGCCAGCAGCTTGGGGGACAGCTATTCACCCCTCCACTTT,CASSLGDSYSPLHF
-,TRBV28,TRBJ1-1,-,TGTGCCAGCAGTATAACCAGGGGAGTCACTGAAGCTTTCTTT,CASSITRGVTEAFF
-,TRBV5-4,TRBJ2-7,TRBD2,TGTGCCAGCAGCTGGGGACTACGGCAGTACTTC,CASSWGLRQYF
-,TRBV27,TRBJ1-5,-,TGTGCCAGCACCCCCCCCGGGGGAAGGCCCTACAATCAGCCCCAGCATTTT,CASTPPGGRPYNQPQHF
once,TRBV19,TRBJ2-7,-,TGTGCCAGCCAGGCCGACACCTACGAGCAGTACTTC,CASQADTYEQYF
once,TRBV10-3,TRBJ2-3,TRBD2,TGTGCCATCAGTGAGGGGATAGCGGGAGTCCCAGATACGCAGTATTTT,CAISEGIAGVPDTQYF
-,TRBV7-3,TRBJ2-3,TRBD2,TGTGCCAGCAGCCATGGGTCTAGCGGGGGGACAGATACGCAGTATTTT,CASSHGSSGGTDTQYF
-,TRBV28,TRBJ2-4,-,TGTGCCAGCAGTTTGGTAGAAGCCAAAAACATTCAGTACTTC,CASSLVEAKNIQYF
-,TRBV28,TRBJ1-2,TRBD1,TGTGCCAGCAGTCTAAGAACGACAGGGCGTGATGGCTACACCTTC,CASSLRTTGRDGYTF
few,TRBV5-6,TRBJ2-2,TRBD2,TGTGCCAGCAGCTTGCAGGCAGCGGGACACACCGGGGAGCTGTTTTTT,CASSLQAAGHTGELFF
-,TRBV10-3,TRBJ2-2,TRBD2,TGTGCCATCAGTGATAGTCTAGCGGGAGCAGGGGAGCTGTTTTTT,CAISDSLAGAGELFF
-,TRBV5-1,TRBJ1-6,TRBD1,TGCGCCAGCGGACAGGGGGGAGATTCACCCCTCCACTTT,CASGQGGDSPLHF
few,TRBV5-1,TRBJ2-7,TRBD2,TGCGCCAGCAGCCCCAGGACTAGCGGGAGCCCAACCGAGCAGTACTTC,CASSPRTSGSPTEQYF
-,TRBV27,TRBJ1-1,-,TGTGCCAGCATGACAGCTTTACTGAACACTGAAGCTTTCTTT,CASMTALLNTEAFF
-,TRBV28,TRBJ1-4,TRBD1,TGTGCCAGCAGTTTACCAGGGACAGGTGGTTTTGAAAAACTGTTTTTT,CASSLPGTGGFEKLFF
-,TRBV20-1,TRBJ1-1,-,TGCAGTGCTACGGGGAAGCTAAAAGCTTTCTTT,CSATGKLKAFF
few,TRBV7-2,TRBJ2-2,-,TGTGCCAGCAGCTCCGCGAACACCGGGGAGCTGTTTTTT,CASSSANTGELFF
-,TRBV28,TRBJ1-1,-,TGTGCCAGCAGTTTTGGGGGGATGAACACTGAAGCTTTCTTT,CASSFGGMNTEAFF
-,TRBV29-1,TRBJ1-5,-,TGCAGCGTCGCCGGACAGAGCAATCAGCCCCAGCATTTT,CSVAGQSNQPQHF